Reported below is one T cell receptor beta chain. The antigen remains undetermined. This CDR3 region has 15 residues. In germline, CDR1 is DFQATT, CDR2 SNEGSKA (reference sequence). V lost 1 base to trimming and J lost 2 bases; unmatched junction nucleotides: 5. The entry originates in a study of CD8+CD57+ T cells in acquired aplastic anemia. Overall study: Sorting CD4+ and CD8+ cells gave DNA averaging about 3.3 ug. Study results and caveats: Overlap between patients and controls comprised twenty-nine CD8+ CDR3 sequences.

Genomic DNA constituted the template upon which TCR beta VDJ and CDR3 profiling was performed. In TCRdb, the reads were re-called with MiXCR into one record per CDR3 protein. The data show some 280,000 distinct CDR3 sequences, with 45% to 70% seen just once and 6.5% to 10% held by the top ten. This sequence joins TRBV20-1 and TRBJ2-5; TRBD2 matches at 9 bases. Sequencing input: sorted CD4+, CD8+, or CD8+CD57+ T cells (not recorded which) from PBMCs. This sequence was found in a human donor with severe aplastic anemia or a healthy control (not recorded which). The CDR3 spells CSARASGGPQETQYF. DNA for the CDR3: TGCAGTGCTAGAGCGAGCGGGGGGCCTCAAGAGACCCAGTACTTC.